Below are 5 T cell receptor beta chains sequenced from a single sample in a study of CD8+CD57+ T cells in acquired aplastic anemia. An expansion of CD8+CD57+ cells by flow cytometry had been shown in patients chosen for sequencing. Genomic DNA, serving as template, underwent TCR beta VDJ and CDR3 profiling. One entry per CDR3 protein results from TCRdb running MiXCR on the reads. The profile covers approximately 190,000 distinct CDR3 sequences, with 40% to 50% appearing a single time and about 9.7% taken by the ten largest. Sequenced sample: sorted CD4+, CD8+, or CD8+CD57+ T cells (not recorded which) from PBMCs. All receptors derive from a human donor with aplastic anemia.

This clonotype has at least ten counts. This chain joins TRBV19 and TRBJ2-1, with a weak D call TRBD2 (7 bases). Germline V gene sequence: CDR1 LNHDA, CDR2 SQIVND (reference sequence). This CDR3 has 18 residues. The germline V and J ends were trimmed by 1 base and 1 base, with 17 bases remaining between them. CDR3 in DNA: TGTGCCAGTAGTATAGTGAGGGGGAGGGCAGTATCCTACAATGAGCAGTTCTTC. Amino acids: CASSIVRGRAVSYNEQFF.

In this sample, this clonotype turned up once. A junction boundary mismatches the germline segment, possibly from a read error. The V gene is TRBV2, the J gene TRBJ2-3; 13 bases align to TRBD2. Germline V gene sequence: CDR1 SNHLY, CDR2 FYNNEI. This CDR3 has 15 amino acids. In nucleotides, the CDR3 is TGTGCCAGCAGCCCGGGACTAGCGGGGACAGGTACGCAGTATTTT. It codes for CASSPGLAGTGTQYF.

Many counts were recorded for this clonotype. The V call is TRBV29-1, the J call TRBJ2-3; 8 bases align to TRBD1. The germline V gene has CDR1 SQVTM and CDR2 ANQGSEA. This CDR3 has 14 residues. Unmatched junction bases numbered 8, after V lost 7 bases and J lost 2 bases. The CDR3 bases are TGCAGCGCCCTCCGGGACAGGTTCACAGATACGCAGTATTTT. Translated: CSALRDRFTDTQYF.

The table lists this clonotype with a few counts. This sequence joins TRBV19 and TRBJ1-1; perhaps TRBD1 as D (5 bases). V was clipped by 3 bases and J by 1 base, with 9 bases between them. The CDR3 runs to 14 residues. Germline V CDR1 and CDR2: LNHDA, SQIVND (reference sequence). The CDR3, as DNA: TGTGCCAGTAGTATCGACAGCAAGAACACTGAAGCTTTCTTT. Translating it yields CASSIDSKNTEAFF.

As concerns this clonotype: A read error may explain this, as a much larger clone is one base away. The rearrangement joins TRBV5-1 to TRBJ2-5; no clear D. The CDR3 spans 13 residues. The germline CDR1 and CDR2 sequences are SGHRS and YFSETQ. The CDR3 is CASSLGNQEAQYF. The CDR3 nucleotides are TGCGCCAGCAGCTTGGGAAATCAAGAGGCCCAGTACTTC.